The clone carrying this T cell receptor (beta chain) showed up just a few times. Its antigen is not identified. TCRdb re-called the reads through MiXCR, storing one row per CDR3 protein. The sample lists about 530,000 distinct CDR3 sequences, roughly 29% occurring once. This sample was taken from a study of T cell repertoires in cytomegalovirus infection. In the study overall: Matching HLA type, along with CMV infection, was indicated by public TCR beta signatures. Study-level results: Pooled public TCR beta family frequency picked out CMV carriers with the relevant HLA. HLA-C-restricted, CMV-specific TCR beta clonotypes were dominant ex vivo.

The clonotype comes from a human donor in good health (CMV status not recorded). Some clones in this sample may be carry-over from other donors' samples. Sequenced material: PBMCs.

CDR3 in DNA: TGCAGCGTTGGTGTTAGCCTCGCAGATACGCAGTATTTT. Its translation is CSVGVSLADTQYF. The chain has TRBV29-1 and TRBJ2-3; D gene uncertain. The CDR3 sequence is 13 residues long. Between the trimmed V and J ends, which lost 4 bases and 4 bases, there was a span of 12 bases. Germline V gene sequence: CDR1 SQVTM, CDR2 ANQGSEA.